Following are 7 T cell receptor beta chains from one sample sequenced in a study of blood T cell repertoires in COVID-19. Sequenced by immunoSEQ multiplex PCR; TCRdb stores in-frame clones only, minus some. This repertoire shows 200,000 to 300,000 clones, roughly 84% found once; its top ten account for about 2.1%. Sequences were obtained from peripheral blood. These receptors all come from a middle-aged man who had recovered from COVID-19.

The J gene is TRBJ2-7, the V gene TRBV9, with 8 bases matching TRBD1. The CDR3 covers 14 residues. V was pared by 0 bases and J by 6 bases, with 5 bases of the junction left unmatched. CDR1 is SGDLS, CDR2 YYNGEE, per germline. The CDR3 protein is CASSVAGGIGEQYF. CDR3 nucleotide sequence: TGTGCCAGCAGCGTAGCAGGGGGCATCGGCGAGCAGTACTTC.

About this clone itself: The junction shows a germline mismatch at one end, possibly a read error. Other DNA variants within this sample encode the same CDR3. The V call is TRBV5-8, the J call TRBJ1-5, with D uncertain. Germline V CDR1 and CDR2: SGHTS, YDEGEE. The CDR3 is made up of 14 amino acids. CDR3 sequence: CASSLGGSNQPQHF. CDR3 sequence (DNA): TGTGCCAGCAGTTTGGGCGGCAGCAATCAGCCCCAGCATTTT.

The V and J genes are TRBV3-1 (or the pseudogene TRBV3-2) and TRBJ2-5; 15 bases align to TRBD2. The germline CDR1 and CDR2 sequences are LGHDT and YNNKEL (reference sequence). The CDR3 loop spans 17 amino acids. With V trimmed by 4 bases and J by 5 bases, 8 bases remained unmatched. The CDR3 DNA reads as TGTGCCAGCAGCCCCGGACTAGCGGGAGGGCCGTTGGAGACCCAGTACTTC. Amino acids: CASSPGLAGGPLETQYF.

The chain employs TRBV30 and TRBJ2-3; no clear D gene. V was clipped by 1 base and J by 8 bases, with 13 bases between them. CDR1 is GTSNPN and CDR2 is SVGIG in the germline V gene (reference sequence). The CDR3 is made up of 13 amino acids. CDR3 DNA sequence: TGTGCCTGGAGTGGGTTAGGTTCGGGTACGCAGTATTTT. This translates into CAWSGLGSGTQYF.

The rearrangement links TRBV2 to TRBJ2-1, with D hard to call. V was shortened by 4 bases and J by 8 bases, with 15 bases between the two germline ends. The CDR3 is 14 residues long. Germline CDR1 SNHLY, CDR2 FYNNEI. CDR3 DNA: TGTGCCAGCAGTGTATTACTGCCCCCCGATGAGCAGTTCTTC. Its translation: CASSVLLPPDEQFF.

This chain links TRBV7-2 with TRBJ1-2, with 8 bases identical to TRBD1. The CDR3 has 14 residues. Germline CDR1 and CDR2: SGHTA and FQGNSA. V trimming: 3 bases; J trimming: 7 bases; junction bases outside the gene matches: 7. The CDR3 coding sequence is TGTGCCAGCAGCTTGGACAGGGCGTTTGCTGGCTACACCTTC. Translating it yields CASSLDRAFAGYTF.

The V gene is TRBV11-3, the J gene TRBJ2-1; a possible D gene is TRBD1 (5 bases). V was trimmed by 1 base and J by 6 bases, leaving 7 bases between them. Germline V CDR1 and CDR2: SGHNT, YENEEA. CDR3 size: 13 residues. This CDR3 is CASSLAGSNEQFF. DNA for the CDR3: TGTGCCAGCAGCTTAGCAGGGTCCAATGAGCAGTTCTTC.